The 4 T cell receptor beta chains below come from one sample, sequenced in a study of monozygotic twins with inflammatory bowel disease. TCRdb reprocessed the 5' RACE reads and stores each CDR3 protein as one record, lacking DNA. Here the sample table reports 420,000 or so distinct CDR3 sequences. The sample consisted of blood. The receptor source for this set is a human donor with ulcerative colitis or Crohn's disease, or a healthy co-twin of an affected twin (not recorded which).

J is TRBJ2-7 and V is TRBV7-2. The germline V gene has CDR1 SGHTA and CDR2 FQGNSA. The length of the CDR3 is 15 residues. The CDR3 is CASSLTKGLAYEQYF. The variable domain in full, completed from reference TRBV7-2 and TRBJ2-7, reads GAGVSQSPSNKVTEKGKDVELRCDPISGHTALYWYRQSLGQGLEFLIYFQGNSAPDKSGLPSDRFSAERTGGSVSTLTIQRTQQEDSAVYLCASSLTKGLAYEQYFGPGTRLTVT.

The rearrangement links TRBV4-3 to TRBJ2-7; the TRBD1 assignment by TCRdb is unverifiable without DNA. The CDR3 contains 17 residues. Germline loops: CDR1 LGHNA, CDR2 YSLEER. CDR3 residues: CASSQEFIGRRSYEQYF.

J is TRBJ1-2 and V is TRBV29-1; the TRBD1 assignment by TCRdb is unverifiable without DNA. The CDR3 spans 14 residues. Germline V gene sequence: CDR1 SQVTM, CDR2 ANQGSEA. The CDR3: CSARTGDSGYGYTF.

The V gene is TRBV25-1, the J gene TRBJ1-1; TCRdb's D gene call, TRBD1, goes unchecked for lack of DNA. The germline CDR1 and CDR2 sequences are MGHDK and SYGVNS. This CDR3 region has 12 residues. The CDR3 spells CASRRGWAGAFF.